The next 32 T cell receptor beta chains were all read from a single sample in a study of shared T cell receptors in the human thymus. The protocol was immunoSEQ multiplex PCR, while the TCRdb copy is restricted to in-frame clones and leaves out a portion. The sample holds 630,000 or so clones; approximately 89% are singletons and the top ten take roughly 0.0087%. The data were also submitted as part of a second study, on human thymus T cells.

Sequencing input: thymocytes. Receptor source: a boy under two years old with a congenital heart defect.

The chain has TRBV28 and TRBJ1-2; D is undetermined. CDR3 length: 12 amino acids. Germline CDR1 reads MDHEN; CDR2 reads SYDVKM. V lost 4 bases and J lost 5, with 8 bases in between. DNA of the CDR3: TGTGCCAGCAGTTATCCCCTGTATGGCTACACCTTC. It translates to CASSYPLYGYTF.

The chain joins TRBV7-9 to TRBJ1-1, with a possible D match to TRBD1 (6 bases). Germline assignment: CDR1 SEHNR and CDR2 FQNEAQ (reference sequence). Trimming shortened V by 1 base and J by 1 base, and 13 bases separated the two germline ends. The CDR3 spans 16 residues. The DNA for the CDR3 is TGTGCCAGCAGCTTAGACTGCGGACAGTGGAACACTGAAGCTTTCTTT. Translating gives CASSLDCGQWNTEAFF.

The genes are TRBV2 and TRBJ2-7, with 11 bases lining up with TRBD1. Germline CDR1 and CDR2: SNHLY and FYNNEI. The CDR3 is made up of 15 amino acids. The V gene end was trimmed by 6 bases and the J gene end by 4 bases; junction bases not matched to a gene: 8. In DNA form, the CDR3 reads TGTGCCAGCAGGAAGGACAGGGGGCGACCTTACGAGCAGTACTTC. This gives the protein CASRKDRGRPYEQYF.

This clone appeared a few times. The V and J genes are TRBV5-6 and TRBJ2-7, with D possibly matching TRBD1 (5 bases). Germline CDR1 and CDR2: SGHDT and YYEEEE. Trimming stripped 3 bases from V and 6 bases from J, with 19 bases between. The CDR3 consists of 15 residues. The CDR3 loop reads CASSSGVGPRVEQYF. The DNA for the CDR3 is TGTGCCAGCAGCTCTGGGGTAGGACCCAGGGTCGAGCAGTACTTC.

In DNA form, the CDR3 reads TGTGCCATCAGTGAGTGGCCATTAGCGGGTAACACAGATACGCAGTATTTT. It codes for CAISEWPLAGNTDTQYF. This chain connects TRBV10-3 to TRBJ2-3; TRBD2 matches 7 bases. The CDR3 sequence is 17 residues long. Germline assignment: CDR1 ENHRY and CDR2 SYGVKD. V gave up 1 base and J gave up 2 bases; unmatched junction bases: 9.

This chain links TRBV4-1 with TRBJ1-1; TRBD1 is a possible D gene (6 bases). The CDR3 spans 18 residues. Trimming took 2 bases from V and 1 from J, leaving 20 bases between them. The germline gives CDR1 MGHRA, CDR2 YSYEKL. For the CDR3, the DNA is TGCGCCAGCAGCCAACGTACGGGGGGCAGATTTTCGAACACTGAAGCTTTCTTT. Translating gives CASSQRTGGRFSNTEAFF.

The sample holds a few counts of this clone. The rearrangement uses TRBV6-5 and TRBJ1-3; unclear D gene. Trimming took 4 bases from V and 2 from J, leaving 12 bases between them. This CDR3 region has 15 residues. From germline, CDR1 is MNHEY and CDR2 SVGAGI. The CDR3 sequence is CASSLGRLAGNTIYF. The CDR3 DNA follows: TGTGCCAGCAGTTTGGGCAGGCTTGCTGGAAACACCATATATTTT.

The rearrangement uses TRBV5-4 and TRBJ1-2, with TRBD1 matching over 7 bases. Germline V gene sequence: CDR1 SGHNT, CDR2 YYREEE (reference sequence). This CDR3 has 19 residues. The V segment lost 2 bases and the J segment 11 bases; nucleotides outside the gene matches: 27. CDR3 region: CASSFKTPVQGHPATGYTF. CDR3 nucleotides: TGTGCCAGCAGCTTCAAAACCCCTGTACAGGGGCACCCTGCGACCGGTTACACCTTC.

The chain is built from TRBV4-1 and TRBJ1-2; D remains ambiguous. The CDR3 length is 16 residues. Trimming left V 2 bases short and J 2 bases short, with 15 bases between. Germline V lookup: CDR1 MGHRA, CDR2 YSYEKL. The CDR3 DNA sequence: TGCGCCAGCAGCCAAAAAACATCGTCAGGAAACTATGGCTACACCTTC. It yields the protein CASSQKTSSGNYGYTF.

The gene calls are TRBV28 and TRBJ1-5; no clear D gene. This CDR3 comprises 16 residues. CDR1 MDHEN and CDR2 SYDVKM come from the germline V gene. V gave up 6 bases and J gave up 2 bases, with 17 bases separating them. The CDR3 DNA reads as TGTGCCAGCAGCTTTGGACCAGGAGGAGGCAATCAGCCCCAGCATTTT. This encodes CASSFGPGGGNQPQHF.

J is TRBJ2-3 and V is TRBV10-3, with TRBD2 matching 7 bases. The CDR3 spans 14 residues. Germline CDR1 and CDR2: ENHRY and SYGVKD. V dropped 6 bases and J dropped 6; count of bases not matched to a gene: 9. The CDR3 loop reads CAIRGSAGGDTQYF. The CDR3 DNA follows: TGTGCCATCAGGGGGTCGGCCGGGGGGGATACGCAGTATTTT.

CDR3 in DNA: TGCGCCAGCAGCCAAGATGTCACTAGCTTCGGGTACAATGAGCAGTTCTTC. Translation gives CASSQDVTSFGYNEQFF. The rearrangement joins TRBV4-1 to TRBJ2-1, with D perhaps TRBD2 (6 bases). The CDR3 has 17 residues. The V end lost 0 bases, the J end lost 4 bases, and 16 bases lay between the germline ends. Germline V lookup: CDR1 MGHRA, CDR2 YSYEKL.

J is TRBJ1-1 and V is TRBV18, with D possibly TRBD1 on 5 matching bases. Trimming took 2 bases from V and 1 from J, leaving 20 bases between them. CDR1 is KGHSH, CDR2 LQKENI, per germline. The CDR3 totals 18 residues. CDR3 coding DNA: TGTGCCAGCTCACCATCCCTCGGGGGACCGACGGGGAACACTGAAGCTTTCTTT. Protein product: CASSPSLGGPTGNTEAFF.

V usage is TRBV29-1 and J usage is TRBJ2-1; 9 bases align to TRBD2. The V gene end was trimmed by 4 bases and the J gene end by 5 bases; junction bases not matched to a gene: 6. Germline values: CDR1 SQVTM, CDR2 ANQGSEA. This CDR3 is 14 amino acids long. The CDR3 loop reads CSVVLRGGDNEQFF. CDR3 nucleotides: TGCAGCGTTGTATTGCGGGGGGGGGACAATGAGCAGTTCTTC.

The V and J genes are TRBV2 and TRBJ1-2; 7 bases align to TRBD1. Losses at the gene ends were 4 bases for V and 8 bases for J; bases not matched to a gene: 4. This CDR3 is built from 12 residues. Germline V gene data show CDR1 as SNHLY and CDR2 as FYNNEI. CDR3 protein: CASSGQGQGYTF. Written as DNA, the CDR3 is TGTGCCAGCAGTGGACAGGGTCAGGGCTACACCTTC. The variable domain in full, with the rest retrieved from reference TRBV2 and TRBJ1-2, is EPEVTQTPSHQVTQMGQEVILRCVPISNHLYFYWYRQILGQKVEFLVSFYNNEISEKSEIFDDQFSVERPDGSNFTLKIRSTKLEDSAMYFCASSGQGQGYTFGSGTRLTVV.

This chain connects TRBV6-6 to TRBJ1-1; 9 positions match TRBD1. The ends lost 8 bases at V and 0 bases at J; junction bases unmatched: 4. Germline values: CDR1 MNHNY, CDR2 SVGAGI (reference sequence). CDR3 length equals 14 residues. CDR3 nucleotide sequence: TGTGCCAGCCTACAGGGGGCTGTGAACACTGAAGCTTTCTTT. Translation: CASLQGAVNTEAFF.

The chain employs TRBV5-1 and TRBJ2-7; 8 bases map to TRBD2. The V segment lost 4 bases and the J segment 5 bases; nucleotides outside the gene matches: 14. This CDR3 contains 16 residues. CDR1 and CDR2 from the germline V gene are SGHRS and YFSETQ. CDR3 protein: CASSILVAREGHEQYF. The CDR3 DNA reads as TGCGCCAGCAGCATCTTGGTTGCACGGGAGGGCCACGAGCAGTACTTC. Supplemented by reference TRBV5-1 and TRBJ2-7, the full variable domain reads KAGVTQTPRYLIKTRGQQVTLSCSPISGHRSVSWYQQTPGQGLQFLFEYFSETQRNKGNFPGRFSGRQFSNSRSEMNVSTLELGDSALYLCASSILVAREGHEQYFGPGTRLTVT.

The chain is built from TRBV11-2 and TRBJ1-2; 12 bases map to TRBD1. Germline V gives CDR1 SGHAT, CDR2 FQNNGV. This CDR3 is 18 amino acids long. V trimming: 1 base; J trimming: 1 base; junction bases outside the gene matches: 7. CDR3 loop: CASSLGGGQGAFNYGYTF. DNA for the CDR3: TGTGCCAGCAGCTTAGGGGGGGGACAGGGGGCGTTTAACTATGGCTACACCTTC. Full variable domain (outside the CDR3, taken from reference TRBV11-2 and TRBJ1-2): EAGVAQSPRYKIIEKRQSVAFWCNPISGHATLYWYQQILGQGPKLLIQFQNNGVVDDSQLPKDRFSAERLKGVDSTLKIQPAKLEDSAVYLCASSLGGGQGAFNYGYTFGSGTRLTVV.

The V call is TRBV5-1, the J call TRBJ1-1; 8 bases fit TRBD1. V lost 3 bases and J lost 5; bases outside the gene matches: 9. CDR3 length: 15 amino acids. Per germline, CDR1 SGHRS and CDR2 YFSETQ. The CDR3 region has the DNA TGCGCCAGCAGCTGGACAGACAGGGGTGGGACTGAAGCTTTCTTT. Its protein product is CASSWTDRGGTEAFF. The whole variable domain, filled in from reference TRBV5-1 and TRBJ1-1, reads KAGVTQTPRYLIKTRGQQVTLSCSPISGHRSVSWYQQTPGQGLQFLFEYFSETQRNKGNFPGRFSGRQFSNSRSEMNVSTLELGDSALYLCASSWTDRGGTEAFFGQGTRLTVV.

The CDR3, as DNA: TGTGCCCCTACACAGGGGGCCTATGGCTACACCTTC. Amino acids: CAPTQGAYGYTF. This chain uses TRBV13 with TRBJ1-2; 9 bases line up with TRBD1. The length of the CDR3 is 12 residues. Per germline, CDR1 PRHDT and CDR2 FYEKMQ (reference sequence). The junction had 5 bases not matched to a gene; V was cut back by 11 bases and J by 4 bases. The full variable domain, in which reference TRBV13 and TRBJ1-2 provide the parts outside the CDR3, is AAGVIQSPRHLIKEKRETATLKCYPIPRHDTVYWYQQGPGQDPQFLISFYEKMQSDKGSIPDRFSAQQFSDYHSELNMSSLELGDSALYFCAPTQGAYGYTFGSGTRLTVV.

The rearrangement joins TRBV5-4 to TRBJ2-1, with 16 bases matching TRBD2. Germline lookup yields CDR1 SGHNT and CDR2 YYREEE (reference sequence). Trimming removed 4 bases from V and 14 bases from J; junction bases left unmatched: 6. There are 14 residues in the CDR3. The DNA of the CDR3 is TGTGCCAGCAGCATGGGGACTAGCGGGGGGGCCAAGTTCTTC. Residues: CASSMGTSGGAKFF.

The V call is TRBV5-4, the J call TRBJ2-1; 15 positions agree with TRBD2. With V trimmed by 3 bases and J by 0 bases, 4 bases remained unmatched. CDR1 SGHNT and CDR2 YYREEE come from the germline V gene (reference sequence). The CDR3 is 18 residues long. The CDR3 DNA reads TGTGCCAGCAGCTCCCGGACTAGCGGGAGGGCCTCCTACAATGAGCAGTTCTTC. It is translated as CASSSRTSGRASYNEQFF.

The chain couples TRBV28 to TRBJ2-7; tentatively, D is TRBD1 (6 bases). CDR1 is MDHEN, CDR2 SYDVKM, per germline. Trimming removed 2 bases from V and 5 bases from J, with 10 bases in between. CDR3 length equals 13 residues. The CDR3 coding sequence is TGTGCCAGCAGTTTAGCAGGGGTCAACGAGCAGTACTTC. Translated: CASSLAGVNEQYF.

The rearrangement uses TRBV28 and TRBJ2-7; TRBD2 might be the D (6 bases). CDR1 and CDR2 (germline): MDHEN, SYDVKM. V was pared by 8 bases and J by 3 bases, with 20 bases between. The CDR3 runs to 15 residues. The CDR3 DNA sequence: TGTGCCAGCCGGAGGGGTACAGGAGCCTTCTACGAGCAGTACTTC. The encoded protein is CASRRGTGAFYEQYF.

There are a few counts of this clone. Here the CDR3 reads CASSQGKAEGYSNQPQHF. CDR3 nucleotide sequence: TGCGCCAGCAGCCAAGGTAAAGCTGAGGGTTATAGCAATCAGCCCCAGCATTTT. The rearrangement uses TRBV4-1 and TRBJ1-5; D unresolved. The V gene lost 1 base and the J gene lost 0 bases, with 16 bases spanning the gap. Looked up from germline, CDR1 is MGHRA and CDR2 is YSYEKL. The CDR3 runs 18 residues.

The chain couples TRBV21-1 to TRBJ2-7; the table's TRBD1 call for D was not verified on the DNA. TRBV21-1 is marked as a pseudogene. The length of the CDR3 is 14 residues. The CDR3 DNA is TGTGCCAGCAGCAAAGCAGATAGGGGGCTCGAGCAGTACTTC. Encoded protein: CASSKADRGLEQYF.

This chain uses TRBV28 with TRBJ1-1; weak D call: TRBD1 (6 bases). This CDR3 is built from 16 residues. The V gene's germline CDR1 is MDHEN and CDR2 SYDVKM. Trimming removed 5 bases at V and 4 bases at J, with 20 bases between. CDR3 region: CASSLHTRRGGTEAFF. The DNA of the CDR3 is TGTGCCAGCAGTCTCCACACCCGCAGGGGCGGCACTGAAGCTTTCTTT.

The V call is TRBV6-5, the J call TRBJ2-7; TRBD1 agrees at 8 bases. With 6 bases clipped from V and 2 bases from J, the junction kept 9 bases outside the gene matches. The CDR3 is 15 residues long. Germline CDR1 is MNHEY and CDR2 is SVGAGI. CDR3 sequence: CASRQTGTGPYEQYF. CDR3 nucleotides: TGTGCCAGCAGACAGACCGGGACAGGTCCCTACGAGCAGTACTTC.

The CDR3 DNA follows: TGTGCCAGCAGTGAATGTCGAGGGACAGGGAATCAGCCCCAGCATTTT. It encodes CASSECRGTGNQPQHF. The J gene is TRBJ1-5, the V gene TRBV6-1, with 9 positions matching TRBD1. Germline V lookup: CDR1 MNHNS, CDR2 SASEGT. With 2 bases clipped from V and 4 bases from J, the junction kept 6 bases outside the gene matches. The CDR3 has 16 residues.

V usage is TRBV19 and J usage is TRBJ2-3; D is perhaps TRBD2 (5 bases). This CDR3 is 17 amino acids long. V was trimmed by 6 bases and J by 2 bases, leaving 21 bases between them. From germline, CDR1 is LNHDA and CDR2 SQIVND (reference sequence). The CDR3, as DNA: TGTGCCAGTAGCCCCCTCCCTACTAGTTCCCCCACAGATACGCAGTATTTT. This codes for CASSPLPTSSPTDTQYF.

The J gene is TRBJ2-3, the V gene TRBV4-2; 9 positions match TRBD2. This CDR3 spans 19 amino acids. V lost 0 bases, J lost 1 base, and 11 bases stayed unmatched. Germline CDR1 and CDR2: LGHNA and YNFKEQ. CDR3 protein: CASSQDRGTSSPGTDTQYF. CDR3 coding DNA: TGTGCCAGCAGCCAAGATAGGGGGACTAGCTCCCCGGGCACAGATACGCAGTATTTT.

The chain's CDR3 is CAWSVRELGYTF. CDR3 DNA: TGTGCCTGGAGTGTACGGGAGCTGGGCTACACCTTC. The genes are TRBV30 and TRBJ1-2; D not certain. Trimming took 0 bases from V and 8 from J, leaving 10 bases between them. The V gene's germline CDR1 is GTSNPN and CDR2 SVGIG (reference sequence). There are 12 residues in the CDR3.